The clone carrying this T cell receptor (beta chain) has more than one count but fewer than ten. Its antigen is undetermined. TCRdb reprocessed the 5' RACE reads via MiXCR and lists one record per CDR3 protein. The sample yields about 190,000 distinct CDR3 sequences, less than 20% seen once. The sample is drawn from a study of identical twins. Study results and caveats: Cord blood beta clonotypes that were abundant carried fewer insertions, and memory repertoires showed no such trend.

Trimming took 4 bases from V and 5 from J; bases not matched to a gene: 9. The germline V gene encodes CDR1 SEHNR and CDR2 FQNEAQ (reference sequence). This CDR3 contains 16 residues. The same sample was also used in a study of T cells expressing NK-cell markers.

The clonotype comes from a woman aged 18 to 35 in good health. The rearrangement uses TRBV7-9 and TRBJ1-4; TRBD1 aligns across 8 bases. The sample taken for sequencing was CD8+ T cells sorted from blood. The CDR3 is CASSSQTGGLNEKLFF. Written as DNA, the CDR3 is TGTGCCAGCAGCTCGCAAACAGGGGGTCTAAATGAAAAACTGTTTTTT.